The source of this TCR beta chain is a study of CD8+CD57+ T cells in acquired aplastic anemia (dated by TCRdb to the late 2010s). With regard to the full study: DNA extracted from sorted CD4+ and CD8+ cells had a mean of approximately 3.4 ug, with a range of about 0.19 to 30 ug. CD8+CD57+ expansion was defined as frequency above the mean frequency observed in healthy subjects. Broader findings and caveats from the paper: Between patients and healthy controls, no significant difference in CD8+ Simpson's diversity was found (P=0.060). Although twenty-nine CD8+ CDR3 sequences were shared by patients and controls, these sequences appeared highly expressed in patients and within the immunodominant clones of patients.

Points on this clonotype: The antigen it recognizes is unknown. No much larger clone is present one base from it, and per-base qualities are unavailable.

A distance of 13 bases separates the germline ends of V and J, which lose 6 bases and 7 bases respectively. The germline V gene (reference sequence) yields DFQATT for CDR1 and SNEGSKA for CDR2. From cysteine to phenylalanine, the CDR3 is 11 amino acids long. CDR3 DNA only is kept here, 33 bases in frame from base 1. Flow cytometry had shown CD8+CD57+ cell expansion in the patients selected for sequencing. Every patient had a diagnosis of severe acquired aplastic anemia based on International Study of Aplastic Anemia and Agranulocytosis and Camitta criteria. No patient had received any therapy when blood was sampled. TCR repertoires of sorted CD4+ and CD8+ blood T cells from severe aplastic anemia patients and healthy subjects were deep-sequenced in the study. In the USA, patient enrollment took place under clinicaltrials.gov protocols 00001620, 01623167, 00001397, 00071045, 00081523 and 00961064. Ficoll-Paque density gradient centrifugation was used to isolate peripheral blood mononuclear cells. Before DNA was extracted, CD4+ and CD8+ T cells were sorted using either FACS or magnetic beads.

Genomic DNA served as template for TCR beta VDJ combination and CDR3 sequence profiling. An Illumina HiSeq 2000 was used for TCR repertoire sequencing. Per the authors' processing: Repertoire assessment relied on Simpson's diversity index, CDR3 size and DJ length profiles, and TRBV/TRBJ rearrangement plots. The immunodominant clone was defined as the most abundant DNA sequence in deep sequencing data. CDR3 amino acid sequences were checked for sharing between subjects and were compared against published repertoires and the VDJdb database. TCRdb trimmed the raw reads at Q25, called clones with MiXCR and kept productive beta chains. Each record represents a unique CDR3 protein, reported with the most common genes and DNA among its rows. These V and J calls are TCRdb output, not the study's own analysis. The sample table records about 160,000 distinct CDR3 sequences; around half of these occur just once. The ten most abundant clones make up approximately 3% of the sample.

The sequence joins TRBV20-1 to TRBJ2-7; the D gene assignment is ambiguous. This clonotype was obtained from a human donor with aplastic anemia. The sequenced material came from sorted CD4+, CD8+, or CD8+CD57+ T cells (not recorded which) from PBMCs. The CDR3 here reads CSALPGREQYF. The nucleotide sequence reads TGCAGTGCGCTACCAGGAAGGGAGCAGTACTTC.